The T cell receptor (beta chain) under discussion was sequenced for a study of spatial heterogeneity in lung cancer (dated by TCRdb to the late 2010s). General notes on the study: Donors were some 67 patients with early-stage, untreated non-small cell lung cancer from the lung TRACERx cohort. Follow-up PBMC samples were sequenced whenever available, with a median time to follow-up of approximately two years after resection. More beta-chain than alpha-chain transcripts were consistently detected, likely reflecting higher beta-chain transcript abundance. In the raw uncorrected reads, each unique combination of TCR and UMI appeared on average more than ten times. In non-small cell lung cancer, the study made a quantitative comparison of TCR alpha and beta repertoires among multiple tumor regions, matched nontumor lung and blood. The study linked features of the TCR repertoire to counts of nonsynonymous mutations, which were determined by whole-exome sequencing of tumor tissue. Both alpha and beta chains were TCR-sequenced in samples taken at surgery, namely 220 tumor regions, roughly 64 matched nontumor lung samples and about 54 PBMC samples. General study outcomes and caveats: Additional single-cell paired TCR alpha and beta sequencing was considered necessary to confirm, at a functional level, the hypothesis that regional TCRs recognize regional mutations. Comparisons of baseline and follow-up blood repertoires included only about 15 patients. Ubiquitous expanded tumor TCRs showed up in blood more often at tumor resection than at routine follow-up.

Taken with the paper, the label for time point translates to: blood at routine non-recurrence follow-up after resection. For TCR sequencing, whole RNA was extracted from tumor and nontumor lung tissue, or from cryopreserved PBMC samples, and no cell sorting was done. Only patients for whom sufficient RNA was available from at least two tumor regions were selected for TCR sequencing. In regard to this clonotype: What antigen it recognizes has not been identified. Nothing much larger sits one base from this clone, and base qualities are not available.

A distance of 12 bases separates the germline ends of V and J, which lose 8 bases and 3 bases respectively. Including cysteine and phenylalanine, the CDR3 has 13 amino acids. Only the CDR3 part of the read is kept: 39 bases, read in frame from the first base. Via the germline V gene (reference sequence), CDR1 is MNHNY and CDR2 SVGAGI. Receptor libraries were prepared by 5' RACE. The sequencer listed for this sample is NextSeq 500. In the TCR library protocol, a unique molecular identifier was attached to each TCR cDNA molecule so that PCR and sequencing errors could be corrected. The study's own analysis went as follows. TCR identification, UMI-based error correction and CDR3 extraction were all carried out with Decombinator tools. TCRs above a frequency of 2 per 1,000, corresponding to the top 1% of the tumor frequency distribution, were defined as expanded. Renyi diversity was computed with the R vegan package after each repertoire had been subsampled 100 times to 5,000 TCRs. CDR3 similarity networks were built from amino acid triplet string-kernel similarity, connecting CDR3s with pairwise similarity above 0.82. Through fastp at Q25 and MiXCR, TCRdb rebuilt clones from the public reads, retaining in-frame beta chains. Rows matching on CDR3 protein sequence are summarized as one entry with the most common DNA and genes. The V and J calls come from TCRdb's annotation, not from the publication. For this sample the table gives about 94,000 distinct CDR3 sequences, of which approximately 19% were detected only once. Around a fifth of the sample is in the top ten clones.

The sequencing here drew on PBMCs, taken at follow-up. This chain joins TRBV6-6 to TRBJ2-3, with TRBD2 as a weak D call on 6 bases. The receptor was isolated from a male donor with early-stage non-small cell lung cancer. The CDR3 has the sequence CASSSRGTDTQYF. The sequenced DNA: TGTGCCAGCTCCTCCCGGGGGACAGATACGCAGTATTTT.